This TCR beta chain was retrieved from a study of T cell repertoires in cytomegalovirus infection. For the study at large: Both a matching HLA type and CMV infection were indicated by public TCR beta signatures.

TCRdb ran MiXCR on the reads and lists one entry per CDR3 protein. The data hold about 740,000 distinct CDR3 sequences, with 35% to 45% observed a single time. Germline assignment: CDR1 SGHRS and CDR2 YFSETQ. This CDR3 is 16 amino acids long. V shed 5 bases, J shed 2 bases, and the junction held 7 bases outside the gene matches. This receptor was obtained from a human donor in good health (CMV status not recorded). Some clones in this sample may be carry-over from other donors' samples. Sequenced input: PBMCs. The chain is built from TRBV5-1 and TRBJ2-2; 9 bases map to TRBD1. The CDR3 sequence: CASRATGGLNTGELFF. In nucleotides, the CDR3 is TGCGCCAGCAGGGCTACAGGGGGCCTAAACACCGGGGAGCTGTTTTTT.